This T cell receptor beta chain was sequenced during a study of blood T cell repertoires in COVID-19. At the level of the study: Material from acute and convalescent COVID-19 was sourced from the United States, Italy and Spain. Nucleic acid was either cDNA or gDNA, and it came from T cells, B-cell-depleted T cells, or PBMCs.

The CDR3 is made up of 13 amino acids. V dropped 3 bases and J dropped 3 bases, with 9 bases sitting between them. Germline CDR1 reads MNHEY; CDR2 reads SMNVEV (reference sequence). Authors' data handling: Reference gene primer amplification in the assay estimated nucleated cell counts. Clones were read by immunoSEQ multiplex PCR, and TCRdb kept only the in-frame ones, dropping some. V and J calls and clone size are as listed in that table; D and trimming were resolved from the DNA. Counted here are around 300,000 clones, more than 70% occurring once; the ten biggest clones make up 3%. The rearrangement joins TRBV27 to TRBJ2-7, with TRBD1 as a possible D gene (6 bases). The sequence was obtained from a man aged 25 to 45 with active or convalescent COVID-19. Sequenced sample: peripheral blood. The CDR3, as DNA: TGTGCCAGCAGTTTTAGCAGGGGCTACGAGCAGTACTTC. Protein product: CASSFSRGYEQYF.